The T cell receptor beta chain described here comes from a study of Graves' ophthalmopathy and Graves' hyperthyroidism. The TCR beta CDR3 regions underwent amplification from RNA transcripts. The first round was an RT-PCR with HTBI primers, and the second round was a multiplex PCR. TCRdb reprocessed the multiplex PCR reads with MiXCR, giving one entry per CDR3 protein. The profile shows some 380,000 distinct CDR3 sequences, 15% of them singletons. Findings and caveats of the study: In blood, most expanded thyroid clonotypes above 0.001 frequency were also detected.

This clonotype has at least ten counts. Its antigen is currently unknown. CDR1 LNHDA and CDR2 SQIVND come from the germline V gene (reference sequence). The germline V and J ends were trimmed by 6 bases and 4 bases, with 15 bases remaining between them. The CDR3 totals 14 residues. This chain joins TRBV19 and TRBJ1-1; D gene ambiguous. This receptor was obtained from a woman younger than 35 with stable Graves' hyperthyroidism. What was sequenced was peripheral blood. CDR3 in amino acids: CASRERIEGTEAFF. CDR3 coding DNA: TGTGCCAGTAGAGAGAGGATTGAGGGCACTGAAGCTTTCTTT.